The 26 T cell receptor beta chains below all came from one sample that was sequenced in a study of blood T cells in healthy people across ages. Then a second PCR, running about 7 to 11 cycles, was carried out with a sample-barcoded 5' primer and a J-beta primer mix. TCRdb redid the calling of the 5' RACE reads with MiXCR, one entry per CDR3 protein. The profile shows 550,000 to 750,000 distinct CDR3 sequences, roughly 20% of them singletons. Input material: blood. The receptors derive from a man between 65 and 85 years old in good health.

Written as DNA, the CDR3 is TGTGCCAGCAGTGGTATAGCGGGAGGGACAAATGAGCAGTTCTTC. Protein: CASSGIAGGTNEQFF. The chain couples TRBV2 to TRBJ2-5; 11 bases match TRBD2. The J call may be faulty, since TRBJ2-1 better matches the DNA end. This CDR3 is 15 amino acids long. The V gene's germline CDR1 is SNHLY and CDR2 FYNNEI.

Only a few counts were recorded for this clonotype. This rearrangement joins TRBV4-1 to TRBJ2-2; TRBD2 aligns across 15 bases. The CDR3 sequence is 19 residues long. The germline CDR1 and CDR2 sequences are MGHRA and YSYEKL. V lost 3 bases and J lost 5; bases outside the gene matches: 10. CDR3 sequence: CASSQDDLGLAGGTGELFF. As DNA, the CDR3 is TGCGCCAGCAGCCAGGATGACCTGGGACTAGCGGGAGGAACCGGGGAGCTGTTTTTT.

The V call is TRBV7-3, the J call TRBJ1-1; D is uncertain. Germline CDR1 reads SGHTA; CDR2 reads FQGTGA. The V end was cut by 8 bases, the J end by 0 bases, with 10 bases between. This CDR3 comprises 13 residues. As DNA, the CDR3 is TGTGCCAGCGGCATTGGCATGAACACTGAAGCTTTCTTT. This encodes CASGIGMNTEAFF.

The gene calls are TRBV7-2 and TRBJ2-3, with D possibly being TRBD2 (6 bases). The CDR3 spans 14 residues. Germline-derived CDR1 and CDR2 are SGHTA and FQGNSA. The V and J ends lost 4 bases and 5 bases respectively, with 13 bases between them. This CDR3 reads CASSWRDRGDTQYF. The CDR3 nucleotides read TGTGCCAGCAGCTGGCGGGATAGGGGAGATACGCAGTATTTT.

This clonotype was observed a few times. The genes are TRBV15 and TRBJ2-5, with 7 bases matching TRBD1. The DNA end is more similar to TRBJ2-7, so the J call may be wrong. Germline CDR1 and CDR2: LNHNV and YYDKDF (reference sequence). This CDR3 has 16 residues. Written as DNA, the CDR3 is TGTGCCACCAGCAGAGATTTACACCAGGGGGACTACGAGCAGTACTTC. It specifies CATSRDLHQGDYEQYF.

CDR3 sequence: CASSLVGLAGDRYF. CDR3 nucleotides: TGTGCCAGCAGTTTGGTTGGACTAGCGGGAGATAGGTACTTC. This chain connects TRBV12-3 or TRBV12-4 to TRBJ2-7, with 13 bases lining up with TRBD2. V shed 3 bases, J shed 12 bases, and the junction held 8 bases outside the gene matches. The CDR3 is 14 residues long.

Here the CDR3 reads CASGNEKLFF. CDR3 in DNA: TGTGCCAGCGGGAATGAAAAACTGTTTTTT. The chain combines TRBV2 with TRBJ1-4; D unclear. Trimming took off 8 bases at V and 5 bases at J, with 3 bases between the two ends. This CDR3 spans 10 amino acids. Looked up from germline, CDR1 is SNHLY and CDR2 is FYNNEI.

V usage is TRBV20-1 and J usage is TRBJ2-5, with D uncertain. Germline V lookup: CDR1 DFQATT, CDR2 SNEGSKA (reference sequence). CDR3 length equals 13 residues. Written as DNA, the CDR3 is TGCAGCCAGTCCTCGCACGACAAAGAGACCCAGTACTTC. This codes for CSQSSHDKETQYF.

This clonotype was counted between two and nine times. V and J are TRBV7-2 and TRBJ2-1; 8 bases are a match to TRBD2. This CDR3 has 16 amino acids. The junction had 11 bases not matched to a gene; V was cut back by 5 bases and J by 5 bases. In germline, CDR1 is SGHTA, CDR2 FQGNSA. DNA of the CDR3: TGTGCCAGCAGCCACGAGGGGGGACTAGGGCACAATGAGCAGTTCTTC. Its translation: CASSHEGGLGHNEQFF.

This clonotype appeared a few times. The chain uses TRBV4-2 and TRBJ1-4; maybe TRBD1 (5 bases). V lost 0 bases and J lost 3, with 11 bases in between. Germline CDR1 LGHNA, CDR2 YNFKEQ. The CDR3 sequence is 16 residues long. CDR3 amino acids: CASSQDRGASNEKLFF. CDR3 in DNA: TGTGCCAGCAGCCAAGATCGTGGGGCCTCTAATGAAAAACTGTTTTTT.

This clonotype has a count of ten or more. This chain uses TRBV18 with TRBJ2-7; a weak D match, TRBD1 (5 bases). V was trimmed by 0 bases and J by 0 bases, leaving 15 bases between them. Germline assignment: CDR1 KGHSH and CDR2 LQKENI. The length of the CDR3 is 17 residues. CDR3 residues: CASSPPGVTDLSYEQYF. CDR3 DNA: TGTGCCAGCTCACCACCAGGGGTAACTGACCTCTCCTACGAGCAGTACTTC.

The rearrangement links TRBV6-2 or TRBV6-3 to TRBJ2-5; no firm D call. V was cut by 0 bases and J by 0 bases, with 8 bases left in between. The CDR3 extends over 15 amino acids. CDR1 is MNHEY, CDR2 SVGEGT, per germline. CDR3 sequence reads: CASSYSVSDQETQYF. The CDR3 DNA is TGTGCCAGCAGTTACTCGGTGTCAGACCAAGAGACCCAGTACTTC.

The chain couples TRBV12-3 or TRBV12-4 to TRBJ1-2; a weak D match, TRBD1 (5 bases). This CDR3 is 12 amino acids long. Trimming took off 9 bases at V and 4 bases at J, with 12 bases between the two ends. In DNA form, the CDR3 reads TGTGCCAGTAGGCAGGGATTCTATGGCTACACCTTC. Amino acids: CASRQGFYGYTF.

This clonotype occurred a few times. This rearrangement joins TRBV12-3 or TRBV12-4 to TRBJ2-5; D is possibly TRBD1 (6 bases). The J call may not be correct, given that the DNA end is closer to TRBJ2-7. The CDR3 consists of 14 residues. In nucleotides, the CDR3 is TGTGCCAGCAGCCCGGGACAAAAAAACCACGAGCAGTACTTC. Amino acids: CASSPGQKNHEQYF.

In this sample, this clonotype turned up a few times. V gene TRBV18 combines with J gene TRBJ2-7; 10 bases fit TRBD1. Per germline, CDR1 KGHSH and CDR2 LQKENI. The CDR3 consists of 15 residues. Losses at the gene ends were 0 bases for V and 4 bases for J; bases not matched to a gene: 3. The CDR3 DNA sequence: TGTGCCAGCTCACCACCGACAGGGGGCGGATACGAGCAGTACTTC. Protein product: CASSPPTGGGYEQYF.

The gene calls are TRBV4-2 and TRBJ2-5, with 7 bases aligning to TRBD2. This CDR3 contains 15 residues. Looked up from germline, CDR1 is LGHNA and CDR2 is YNFKEQ. After removal of 0 bases from V and 3 bases from J, the junction contained 4 bases not matched to a gene. The CDR3 reads CASSQDRAGEETQYF. In nucleotides, the CDR3 is TGTGCCAGCAGCCAAGATAGGGCGGGGGAAGAGACCCAGTACTTC.

This chain joins TRBV2 and TRBJ2-5; D may match TRBD1 or TRBD2 (5 bases each). The CDR3 is made up of 15 amino acids. Germline V lookup: CDR1 SNHLY, CDR2 FYNNEI. Trimming stripped 3 bases from V and 2 bases from J, with 13 bases between. Written as DNA, the CDR3 is TGTGCCAGCAGTGACGGTCGGGACCTGCAAGAGACCCAGTACTTC. Residues: CASSDGRDLQETQYF.

This rearrangement joins TRBV24-1 to TRBJ2-1; D remains unclear. The CDR3 extends over 14 amino acids. V was shortened by 1 base and J by 3 bases, with 6 bases between the two germline ends. Germline CDR1 KGHDR, CDR2 SFDVKD. CDR3 bases: TGTGCCACCAGTGATTTTCTGGACTACAATGAGCAGTTCTTC. Translation: CATSDFLDYNEQFF.

The chain combines TRBV4-1 with TRBJ2-3; the D gene is possibly TRBD1 (6 bases). CDR3 length: 16 residues. Trimming left V 6 bases short and J 1 base short, with 17 bases between. The germline gives CDR1 MGHRA, CDR2 YSYEKL. The CDR3 reads CASSLRGQLGTDTQYF. In nucleotides, the CDR3 is TGCGCCAGCAGTTTGCGTGGACAGTTGGGCACAGATACGCAGTATTTT.

A few counts support this clonotype. This chain joins TRBV20-1 and TRBJ1-5; D unclear. The CDR3 has 13 residues. The germline V and J ends were trimmed by 5 bases and 7 bases, with 15 bases remaining between them. Germline V lookup: CDR1 DFQATT, CDR2 SNEGSKA (reference sequence). This chain's CDR3 is CSARTGKNQPQHF. The CDR3 DNA is TGCAGTGCTCGGACGGGTAAAAACCAGCCCCAGCATTTT.

The chain has TRBV6-5 and TRBJ1-5, with D possibly matching TRBD1 (6 bases). The CDR3 consists of 14 residues. Germline CDR1 is MNHEY and CDR2 is SVGAGI. The V gene lost 5 bases and the J gene lost 6 bases, with 14 bases spanning the gap. CDR3 DNA: TGTGCCAGCAGTAGCGCGGGGGGCCGTCAGCCCCAGCATTTT. It encodes CASSSAGGRQPQHF.

This clonotype was seen more than once but under ten times. This sequence joins TRBV27 and TRBJ1-1; 7 bases fit TRBD1. The V gene's germline CDR1 is MNHEY and CDR2 SMNVEV (reference sequence). With V trimmed by 5 bases and J by 3 bases, 6 bases remained unmatched. The CDR3 extends over 14 amino acids. CDR3 protein: CASSLIDRDTEAFF. The DNA for the CDR3 is TGTGCCAGCAGTCTTATTGACAGGGACACTGAAGCTTTCTTT.

This clonotype has more than one count but fewer than ten. This chain links TRBV6-2 or TRBV6-3 with TRBJ2-7; TRBD2 might be the D (5 bases). The germline V and J ends were trimmed by 0 bases and 7 bases, with 16 bases remaining between them. Looked up from germline, CDR1 is MNHEY and CDR2 is SVGEGT. There are 15 residues in the CDR3. CDR3 nucleotides: TGTGCCAGCAGTTACTCGAAGCCAGGAGGTCGGGAGCAGTACTTC. Translation: CASSYSKPGGREQYF.

The chain recombines TRBV15 with TRBJ1-5; D remains ambiguous. This CDR3 region has 15 residues. V was clipped by 3 bases and J by 2 bases, with 11 bases between them. From germline, CDR1 is LNHNV and CDR2 YYDKDF (reference sequence). DNA for the CDR3: TGTGCCACCAGCAGGGAGGGAGAAGGCAATCAGCCCCAGCATTTT. This translates into CATSREGEGNQPQHF.

This clonotype was counted at least ten times. V gene TRBV4-3 combines with J gene TRBJ2-4; TRBD2 matches at 9 bases. Germline loops: CDR1 LGHNA, CDR2 YSLEER. The CDR3 contains 18 residues. Unmatched junction bases numbered 11, after V lost 0 bases and J lost 5 bases. The CDR3 nucleotides are TGCGCCAGCAGCCAAGATTCGGGGGCTAGCGGGAACCAAAACATTCAGTACTTC. This translates into CASSQDSGASGNQNIQYF.

A note on this clonotype: At one end the junction does not follow the germline gene, possibly because of a read error. The chain links TRBV5-4 to TRBJ2-7; 8 nucleotides match TRBD2. TRBJ2-1 explains the end of the DNA better; the J call may be wrong. There are 17 residues in the CDR3. Germline lookup yields CDR1 SGHNT and CDR2 YYREEE (reference sequence). CDR3 region: CVSSLAFGSGMYNEQFF. Here the CDR3 DNA reads TGTGTCAGCAGCTTGGCCTTTGGTAGCGGGATGTACAATGAGCAGTTCTTC.